The rows below give T cell receptor beta chains drawn from one sample of a study of tumor-infiltrating lymphocytes in primary liver carcinoma. TCRdb used MiXCR to reprocess the multiplex PCR reads, holding one entry per CDR3 protein. The top ten clones hold approximately 5.9% of a sample with approximately 330,000 distinct CDR3 sequences, around three fifths of them seen once. Material for sequencing was peripheral blood. The source is a man aged 35-49 years with primary liver carcinoma and hepatitis B virus infection. CDR3s leave out the opening cysteine and the closing phenylalanine or tryptophan.

CDR3 protein,V gene
ASRGRADAF,TRBV6-5
AISGANSYEQY,TRBV10-3
ASSQDWAGPGYT,TRBV4-1
VSSYDGTDPYEQY,TRBV6-5
ASSVLAGLKAYEQY,TRBV11-2
ASSPIGTKQY,TRBV7-9
ASSLSLAGGYEQF,TRBV11-1
ASSERHRYNEQS,TRBV6-1
ASSLDGLNTGELF,TRBV11-1
ASSPLGLAVRAGSSYNEQF,TRBV11-2
ACSLSSAGGTKEQY,TRBV11-2
ASSPASLAVGETQY,TRBV4-1
ASSFSSGGYQETQY,TRBV6-2/TRBV6-3
ASSPRGTASNNEQF,TRBV18